This T cell receptor beta chain derives from a study of T-cell reconstitution after alpha-beta-depleted transplantation in children. Regarding the study as a whole: T-cell numbers and diversity, one year after transplant, stemmed largely from T cells that were newly produced.

The library targeted TCRbeta and was prepared with unique molecular identifiers. TCRdb reanalysed the PCR reads using MiXCR and keeps one entry per CDR3 protein. The sample includes 350,000 to 500,000 distinct CDR3 sequences, 43% of them seen just once. The CDR3 consists of 16 residues. Germline V gene lookup returns CDR1 SGHRS and CDR2 YFSETQ. Trimming cost V 2 bases and J 5 bases, with 19 bases left between them. This clonotype was counted at least ten times. What it binds is not known. The chain employs TRBV5-1 and TRBJ2-5, with a possible D match to TRBD1 (6 bases). This clonotype originated in a girl aged 2 to 10 with aplastic anemia, due to receive a stem cell transplant. Sequenced here: PBMCs, sampled before TCRalphabeta/CD19-depleted stem cell transplant. The CDR3 DNA is TGCGCCAGCAGCTTTCCGGGACAACGGATAGAGGAGACCCAGTACTTC. It codes for CASSFPGQRIEETQYF.